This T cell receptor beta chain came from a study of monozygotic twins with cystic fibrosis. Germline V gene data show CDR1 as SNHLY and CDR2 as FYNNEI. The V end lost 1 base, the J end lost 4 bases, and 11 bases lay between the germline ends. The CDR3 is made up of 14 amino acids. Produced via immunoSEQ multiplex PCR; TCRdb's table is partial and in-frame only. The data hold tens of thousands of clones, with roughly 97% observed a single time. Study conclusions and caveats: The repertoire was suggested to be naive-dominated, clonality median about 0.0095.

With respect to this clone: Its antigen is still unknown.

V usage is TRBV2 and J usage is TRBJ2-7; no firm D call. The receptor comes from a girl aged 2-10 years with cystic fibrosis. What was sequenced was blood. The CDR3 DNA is TGTGCCAGCAGTGAAGGGGGAAAAAATTACGAGCAGTACTTC. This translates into CASSEGGKNYEQYF.